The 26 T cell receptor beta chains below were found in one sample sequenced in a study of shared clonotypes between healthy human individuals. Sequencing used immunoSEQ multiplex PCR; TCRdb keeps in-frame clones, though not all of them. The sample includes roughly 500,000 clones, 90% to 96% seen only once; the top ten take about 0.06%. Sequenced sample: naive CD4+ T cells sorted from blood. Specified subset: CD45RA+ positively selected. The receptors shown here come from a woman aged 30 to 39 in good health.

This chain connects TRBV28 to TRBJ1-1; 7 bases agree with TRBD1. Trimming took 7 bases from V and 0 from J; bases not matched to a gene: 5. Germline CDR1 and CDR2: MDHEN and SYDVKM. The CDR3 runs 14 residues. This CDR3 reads CASKKGQMNTEAFF. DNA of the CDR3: TGTGCCAGCAAAAAGGGACAGATGAACACTGAAGCTTTCTTT.

CDR3 nucleotides: TGTGCCAGCAGCGTAGCTGAGCAGGGGTCAAACGGGGAGCTGTTTTTT. This translates into CASSVAEQGSNGELFF. The J gene is TRBJ2-2, the V gene TRBV9; perhaps TRBD1 as D (6 bases). V was trimmed by 0 bases and J by 7 bases, leaving 16 bases between them. The CDR3 runs to 16 residues. Germline values: CDR1 SGDLS, CDR2 YYNGEE.

The CDR3 here is CASSRLAQGAGELFF. CDR3 bases: TGCGCCAGCAGCAGACTAGCGCAAGGGGCCGGGGAGCTGTTTTTT. The chain carries TRBV5-1 and TRBJ2-2; 8 bases map to TRBD2. The CDR3 sequence is 15 residues long. Germline V gives CDR1 SGHRS, CDR2 YFSETQ. V dropped 4 bases and J dropped 6; count of bases not matched to a gene: 8.

This CDR3 is CASSSADRVSEAFF. The DNA of the CDR3 is TGTGCCAGCAGTTCCGCGGACAGGGTCTCTGAAGCTTTCTTT. The rearrangement uses TRBV28 and TRBJ1-1; 8 nucleotides agree with TRBD1. V gave up 4 bases and J gave up 6 bases; unmatched junction bases: 7. Per the germline V gene, CDR1 is MDHEN and CDR2 is SYDVKM. The CDR3 has 14 amino acids.

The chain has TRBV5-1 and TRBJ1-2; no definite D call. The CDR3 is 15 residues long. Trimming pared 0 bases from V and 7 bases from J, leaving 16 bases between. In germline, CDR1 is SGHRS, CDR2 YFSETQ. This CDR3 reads CASSLDLVRFGGYTF. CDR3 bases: TGCGCCAGCAGCTTGGATTTAGTTAGGTTCGGTGGCTACACCTTC.

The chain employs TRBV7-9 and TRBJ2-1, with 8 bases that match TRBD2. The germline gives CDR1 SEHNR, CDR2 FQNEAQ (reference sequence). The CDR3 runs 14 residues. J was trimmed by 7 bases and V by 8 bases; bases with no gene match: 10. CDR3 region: CASARRGAENEQFF. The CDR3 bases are TGTGCCAGCGCCCGGCGGGGGGCAGAAAATGAGCAGTTCTTC. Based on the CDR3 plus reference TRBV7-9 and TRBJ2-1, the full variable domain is DTGVSQNPRHKITKRGQNVTFRCDPISEHNRLYWYRQTLGQGPEFLTYFQNEAQLEKSRLLSDRFSAERPKGSFSTLEIQRTEQGDSAMYLCASARRGAENEQFFGPGTRLTVL.

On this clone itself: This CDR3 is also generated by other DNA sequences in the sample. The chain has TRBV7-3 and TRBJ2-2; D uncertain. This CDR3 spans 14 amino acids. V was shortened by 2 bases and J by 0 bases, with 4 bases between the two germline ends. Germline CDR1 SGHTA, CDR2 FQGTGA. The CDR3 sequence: CASSLGANTGELFF. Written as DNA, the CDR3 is TGTGCCAGCAGCTTAGGTGCGAACACCGGGGAGCTGTTTTTT.

The CDR3 here is CASSLGGGTDTQYF. DNA for the CDR3: TGTGCCAGCTCCTTGGGGGGAGGGACAGATACGCAGTATTTT. The chain employs TRBV19 and TRBJ2-3; 7 nucleotides agree with TRBD2. CDR3 length: 14 amino acids. The V segment lost 9 bases and the J segment 3 bases; nucleotides outside the gene matches: 9. Germline lookup yields CDR1 LNHDA and CDR2 SQIVND (reference sequence).

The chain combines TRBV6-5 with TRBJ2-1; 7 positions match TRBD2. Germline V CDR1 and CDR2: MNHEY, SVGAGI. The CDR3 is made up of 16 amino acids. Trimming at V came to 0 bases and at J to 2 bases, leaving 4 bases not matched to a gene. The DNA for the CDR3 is TGTGCCAGCAGTTACTCGGCCGGGACTACCTACAATGAGCAGTTCTTC. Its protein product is CASSYSAGTTYNEQFF.

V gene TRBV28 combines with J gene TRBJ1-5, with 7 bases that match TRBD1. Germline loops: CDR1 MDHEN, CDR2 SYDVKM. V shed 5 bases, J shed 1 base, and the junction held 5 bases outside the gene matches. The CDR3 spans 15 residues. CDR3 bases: TGTGCCAGCAGTCGTACAGGGGTAAGCAATCAGCCCCAGCATTTT. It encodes CASSRTGVSNQPQHF.

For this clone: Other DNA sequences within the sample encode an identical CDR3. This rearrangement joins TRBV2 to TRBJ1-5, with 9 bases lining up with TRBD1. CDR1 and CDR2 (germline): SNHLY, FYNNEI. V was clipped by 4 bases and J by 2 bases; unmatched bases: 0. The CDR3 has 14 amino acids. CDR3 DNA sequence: TGTGCCAGCAGTGGACAGGGGGGCAATCAGCCCCAGCATTTT. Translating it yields CASSGQGGNQPQHF.

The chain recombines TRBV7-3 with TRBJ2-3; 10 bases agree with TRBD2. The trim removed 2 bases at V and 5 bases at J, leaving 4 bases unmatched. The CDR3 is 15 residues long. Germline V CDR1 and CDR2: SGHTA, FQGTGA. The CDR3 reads CASSLGAGGGDTQYF. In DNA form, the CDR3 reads TGTGCCAGCAGCTTAGGAGCGGGAGGGGGAGATACGCAGTATTTT.

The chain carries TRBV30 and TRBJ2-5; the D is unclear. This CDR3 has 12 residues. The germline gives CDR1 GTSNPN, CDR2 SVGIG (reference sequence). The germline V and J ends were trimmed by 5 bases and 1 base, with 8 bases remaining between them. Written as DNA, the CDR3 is TGTGCCTGGTCTAAGGGCCAAGAGACCCAGTACTTC. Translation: CAWSKGQETQYF.

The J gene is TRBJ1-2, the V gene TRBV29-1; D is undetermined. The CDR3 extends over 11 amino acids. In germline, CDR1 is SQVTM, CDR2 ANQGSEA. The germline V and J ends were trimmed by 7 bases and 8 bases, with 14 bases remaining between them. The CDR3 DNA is TGCAGCGCCCGGGAGGTTGGCGGCTACACCTTC. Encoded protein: CSAREVGGYTF.

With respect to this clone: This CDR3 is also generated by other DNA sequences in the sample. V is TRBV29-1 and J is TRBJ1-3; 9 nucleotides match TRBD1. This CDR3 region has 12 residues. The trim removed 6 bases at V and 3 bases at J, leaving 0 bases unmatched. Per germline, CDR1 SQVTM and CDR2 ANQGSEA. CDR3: CSVDRGGNTIYF. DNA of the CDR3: TGCAGCGTGGACAGGGGTGGAAACACCATATATTTT.

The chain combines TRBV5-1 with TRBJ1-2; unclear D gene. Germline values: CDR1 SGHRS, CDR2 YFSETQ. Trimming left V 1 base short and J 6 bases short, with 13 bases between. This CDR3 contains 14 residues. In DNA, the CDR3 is TGCGCCAGCAGCTTGCAGGCCTCTGGGGATGGCTACACCTTC. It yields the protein CASSLQASGDGYTF.

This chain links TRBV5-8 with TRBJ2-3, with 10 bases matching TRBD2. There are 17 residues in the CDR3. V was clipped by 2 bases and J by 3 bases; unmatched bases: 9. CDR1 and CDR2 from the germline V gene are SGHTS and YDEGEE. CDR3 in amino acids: CASSFGLAGVQTDTQYF. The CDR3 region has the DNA TGTGCCAGCAGCTTTGGGCTAGCGGGAGTTCAGACAGATACGCAGTATTTT.

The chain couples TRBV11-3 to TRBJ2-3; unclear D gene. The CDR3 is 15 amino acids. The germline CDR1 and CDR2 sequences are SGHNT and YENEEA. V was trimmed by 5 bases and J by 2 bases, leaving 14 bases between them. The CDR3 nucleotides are TGTGCCAGCAGCCCTGGATGGGTTAACACAGATACGCAGTATTTT. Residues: CASSPGWVNTDTQYF.

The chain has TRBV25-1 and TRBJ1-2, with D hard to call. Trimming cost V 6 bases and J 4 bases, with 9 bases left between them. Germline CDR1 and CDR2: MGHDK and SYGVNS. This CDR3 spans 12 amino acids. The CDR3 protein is CASSHDLYGYTF. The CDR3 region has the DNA TGTGCCAGCAGCCACGACCTCTATGGCTACACCTTC.

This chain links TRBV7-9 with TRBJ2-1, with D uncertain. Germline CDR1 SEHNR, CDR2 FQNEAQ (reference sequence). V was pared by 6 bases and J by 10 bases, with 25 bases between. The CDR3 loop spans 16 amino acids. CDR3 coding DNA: TGTGCCAGCAGTCATATTGCCGGGTTAGCTCTGGGCGAGCAGTTCTTC. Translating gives CASSHIAGLALGEQFF.

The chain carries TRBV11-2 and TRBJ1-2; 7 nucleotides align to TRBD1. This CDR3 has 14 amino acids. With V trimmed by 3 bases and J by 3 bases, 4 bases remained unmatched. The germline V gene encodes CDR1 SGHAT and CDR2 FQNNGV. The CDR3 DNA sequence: TGTGCCAGCAGCTTTATTACAGGGGACTATGGCTACACCTTC. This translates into CASSFITGDYGYTF.

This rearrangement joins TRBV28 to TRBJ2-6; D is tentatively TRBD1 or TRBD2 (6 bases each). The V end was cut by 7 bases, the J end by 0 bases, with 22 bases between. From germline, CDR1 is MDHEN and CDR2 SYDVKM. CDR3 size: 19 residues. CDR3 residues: CASTKGGLLLLSGANVLTF. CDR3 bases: TGTGCCAGCACGAAGGGGGGACTTCTCCTCCTCTCTGGGGCCAACGTCCTGACTTTC.

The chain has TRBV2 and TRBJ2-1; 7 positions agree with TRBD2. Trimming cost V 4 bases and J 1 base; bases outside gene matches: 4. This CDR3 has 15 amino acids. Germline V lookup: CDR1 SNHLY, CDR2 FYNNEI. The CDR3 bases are TGTGCCAGCAGTGGGGGGAGGGGATCCTACAATGAGCAGTTCTTC. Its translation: CASSGGRGSYNEQFF.

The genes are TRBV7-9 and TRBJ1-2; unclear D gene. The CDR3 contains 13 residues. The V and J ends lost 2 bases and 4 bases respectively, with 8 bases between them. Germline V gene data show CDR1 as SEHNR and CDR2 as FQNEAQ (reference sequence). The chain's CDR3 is CASSLTHPYGYTF. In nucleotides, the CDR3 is TGTGCCAGCAGCTTAACGCACCCCTATGGCTACACCTTC.

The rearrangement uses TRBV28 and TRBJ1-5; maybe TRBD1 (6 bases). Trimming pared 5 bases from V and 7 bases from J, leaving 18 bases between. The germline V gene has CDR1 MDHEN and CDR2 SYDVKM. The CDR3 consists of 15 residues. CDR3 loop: CASSPFGGLGQPQHF. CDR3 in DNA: TGTGCCAGCAGTCCTTTTGGGGGGCTCGGGCAGCCCCAGCATTTT.

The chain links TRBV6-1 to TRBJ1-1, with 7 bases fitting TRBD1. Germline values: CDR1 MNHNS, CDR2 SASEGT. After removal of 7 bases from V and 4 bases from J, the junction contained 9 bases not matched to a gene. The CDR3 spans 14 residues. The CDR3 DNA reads TGTGCCAGCATTCTGGACAGGTGGGGCACTGAAGCTTTCTTT. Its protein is CASILDRWGTEAFF.